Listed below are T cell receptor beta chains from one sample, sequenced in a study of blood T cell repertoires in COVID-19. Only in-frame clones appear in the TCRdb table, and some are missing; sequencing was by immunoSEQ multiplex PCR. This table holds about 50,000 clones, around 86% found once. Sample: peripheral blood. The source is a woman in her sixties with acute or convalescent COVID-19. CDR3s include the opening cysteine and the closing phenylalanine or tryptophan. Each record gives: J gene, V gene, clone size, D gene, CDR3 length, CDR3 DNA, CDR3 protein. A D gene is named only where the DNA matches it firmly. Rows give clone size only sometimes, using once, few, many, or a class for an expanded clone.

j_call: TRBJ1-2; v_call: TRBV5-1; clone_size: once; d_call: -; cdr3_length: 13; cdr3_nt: TGCGCCAGCAGCCCGGGATCCACGGGCGGCTACACCTTC; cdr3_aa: CASSPGSTGGYTF
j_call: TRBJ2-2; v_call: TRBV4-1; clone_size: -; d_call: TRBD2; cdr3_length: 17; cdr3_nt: TGCGCCAGCAGCCAAGCTAGCGGGGTAACGAACACCGGGGAGCTGTTTTTT; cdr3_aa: CASSQASGVTNTGELFF
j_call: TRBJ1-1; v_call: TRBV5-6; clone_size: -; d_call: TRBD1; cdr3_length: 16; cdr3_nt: TGTGCCAGCAGCTTGCCCGGGACAGGGGGCGGGGATGAAGCTTTCTTT; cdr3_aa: CASSLPGTGGGDEAFF
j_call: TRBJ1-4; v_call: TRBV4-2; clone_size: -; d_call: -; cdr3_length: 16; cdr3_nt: TGTGCCAGCAGCCAAGATGAGAAAACAACTAATGAAAAACTGTTTTTT; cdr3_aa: CASSQDEKTTNEKLFF
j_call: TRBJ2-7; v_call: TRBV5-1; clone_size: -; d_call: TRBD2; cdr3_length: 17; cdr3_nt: TGCGCCAGCACCCCTAGCGGGGGGTTTCGGAGCTCCTACGAGCAGTACTTC; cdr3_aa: CASTPSGGFRSSYEQYF
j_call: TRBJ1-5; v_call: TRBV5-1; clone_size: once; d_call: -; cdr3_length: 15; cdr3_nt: TGCGCCAGCAGCCCCGCGGGGTCCAACAATCAGCCCCAGCATTTT; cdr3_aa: CASSPAGSNNQPQHF
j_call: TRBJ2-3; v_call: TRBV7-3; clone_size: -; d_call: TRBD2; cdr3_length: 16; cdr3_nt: TGTGCCAGCAGCCCGGCGAGGCGGGGGATAGCAGATACGCAGTATTTT; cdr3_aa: CASSPARRGIADTQYF
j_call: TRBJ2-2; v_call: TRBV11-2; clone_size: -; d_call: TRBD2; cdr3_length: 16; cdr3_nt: TGTGCCAGCAGCGAATTTAGCGGGAGTCCCACCGGGGAGCTGTTTTTT; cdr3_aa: CASSEFSGSPTGELFF
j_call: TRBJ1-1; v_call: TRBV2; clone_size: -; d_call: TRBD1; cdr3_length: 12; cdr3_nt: TGTGCCAGCAGTGACAGGGGGATTGAAGCTTTCTTT; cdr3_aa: CASSDRGIEAFF
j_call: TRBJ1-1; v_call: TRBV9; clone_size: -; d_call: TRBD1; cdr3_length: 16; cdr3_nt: TGTGCCAGCAGCGTACACGCTGGACAGGAGAACACTGAAGCTTTCTTT; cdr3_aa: CASSVHAGQENTEAFF
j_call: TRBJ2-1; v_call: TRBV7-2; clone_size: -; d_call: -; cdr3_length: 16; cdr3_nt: TGTGCCAGCAGCGGCTCGACTGGGGGCTACTACAATGAGCAGTTCTTC; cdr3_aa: CASSGSTGGYYNEQFF
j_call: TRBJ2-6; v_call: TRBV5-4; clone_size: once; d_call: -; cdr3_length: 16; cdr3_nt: TGTGCCAGCAGCTTGGGGGGCCCAACTGGGGCCAACGTCCTGACTTTC; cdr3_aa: CASSLGGPTGANVLTF
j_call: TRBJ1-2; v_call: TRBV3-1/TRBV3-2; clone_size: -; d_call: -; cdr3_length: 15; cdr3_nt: TGTGCCAGCAGGCAGGGAGGGGATAAGGTCTATGGCTACACCTTC; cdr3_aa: CASRQGGDKVYGYTF
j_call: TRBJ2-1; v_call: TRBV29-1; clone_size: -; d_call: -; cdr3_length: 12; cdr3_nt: TGCAGCGTTGGGGCTACCTACAATGAGCAGTTCTTC; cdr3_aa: CSVGATYNEQFF
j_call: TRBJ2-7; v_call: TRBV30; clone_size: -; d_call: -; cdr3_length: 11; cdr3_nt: TGTGCCTGGAGTGTGGGGGGAGAGCAGTACTTC; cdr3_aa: CAWSVGGEQYF
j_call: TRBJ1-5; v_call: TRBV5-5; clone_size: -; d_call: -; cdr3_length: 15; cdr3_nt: TGTGCCAGCAGCTCCTTCTTCGGGTACAATCAGCCCCAGCATTTT; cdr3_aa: CASSSFFGYNQPQHF
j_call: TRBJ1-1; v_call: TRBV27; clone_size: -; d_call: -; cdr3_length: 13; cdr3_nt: TGTGCCAGCAGTGCAGGGGATTGGACTGAAGCTTTCTTT; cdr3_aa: CASSAGDWTEAFF